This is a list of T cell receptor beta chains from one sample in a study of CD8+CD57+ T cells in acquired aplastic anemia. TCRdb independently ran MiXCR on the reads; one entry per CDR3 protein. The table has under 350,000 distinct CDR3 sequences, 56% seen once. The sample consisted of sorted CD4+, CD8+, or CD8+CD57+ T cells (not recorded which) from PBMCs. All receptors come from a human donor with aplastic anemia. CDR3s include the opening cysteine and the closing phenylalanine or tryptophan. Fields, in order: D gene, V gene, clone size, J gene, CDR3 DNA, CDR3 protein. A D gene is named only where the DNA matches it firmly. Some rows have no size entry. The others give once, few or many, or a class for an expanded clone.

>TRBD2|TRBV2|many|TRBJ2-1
TGTGCCAGCAGCCTGGGACTAGGGTGGGGGTTCAATGAGCAGTTCTTC
CASSLGLGWGFNEQFF
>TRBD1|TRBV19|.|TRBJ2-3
TGCGCCAGCAGCCTAAGGTCAGGGGGAACTAGCACAGATACGCAGTATTTT
CASSLRSGGTSTDTQYF
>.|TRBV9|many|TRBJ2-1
TGTGCCAGCAGCGTAGCCACGGGCCCCGACAATGAGCAGTTCTTC
CASSVATGPDNEQFF
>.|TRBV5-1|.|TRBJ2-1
TGCGCCAGCAGCTTGGGGTCGTCAGGTGATTACAATGAGCAGTTCTTC
CASSLGSSGDYNEQFF
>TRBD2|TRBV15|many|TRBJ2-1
TGTGCCACCAGCAGAGTGGGACTAGCGGGAGGGCCGGAGCAGTTCTTC
CATSRVGLAGGPEQFF
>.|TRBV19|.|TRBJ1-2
TGTGCCAGCAGGACCGCAGTGGATCATACGCAGTATGGCTACACCTTC
CASRTAVDHTQYGYTF
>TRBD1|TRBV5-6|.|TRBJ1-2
TGTGCCAGCAGCCAGACAGGGGACTATGGCTACACCTTC
CASSQTGDYGYTF
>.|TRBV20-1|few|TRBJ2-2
TGCAGTGCTAGAGGGACAGACACCGGGGAGCTGTTTTTT
CSARGTDTGELFF
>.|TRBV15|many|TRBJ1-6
TGTGCCACCAGCAGAGACCCGAGCTCCTATAATTCACCCCTCCACTTT
CATSRDPSSYNSPLHF
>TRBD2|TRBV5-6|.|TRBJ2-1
TGTGCCAGCAGCTTAACGTCAGGGAGGGATGAGCAGTTCTTC
CASSLTSGRDEQFF
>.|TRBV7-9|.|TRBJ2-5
TGTGCCAGCAGCTTAGTGGCTAGCAGGCAGGGACAAGAGACCCAGTACTTC
CASSLVASRQGQETQYF
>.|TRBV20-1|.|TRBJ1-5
TGCAGTGCTAGAGCTGAGGGCGTAAGCAATCAGCCCCAGCATTTT
CSARAEGVSNQPQHF
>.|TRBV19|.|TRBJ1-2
TGTGCCAGTAGCGGTCTGTCAGGACTCTATGGCTACACCTTC
CASSGLSGLYGYTF
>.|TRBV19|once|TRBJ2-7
TGTGCCAGCTCTAGAAGGGCCGTCTCCTACGAGCAGTACTTC
CASSRRAVSYEQYF
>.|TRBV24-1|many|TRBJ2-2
TGTGCCACCAGTGATTTGTGGGGCGCGGAGCTGTTTTTT
CATSDLWGAELFF
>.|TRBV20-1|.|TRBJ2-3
TGCAGTGCTAAGGCGGGGAAAGGCACAGATACGCAGTATTTT
CSAKAGKGTDTQYF
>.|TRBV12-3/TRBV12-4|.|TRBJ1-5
TGTGCCAGCAGTTACCGACGGGCGCCCAATCAGCCCCAGCATTTT
CASSYRRAPNQPQHF
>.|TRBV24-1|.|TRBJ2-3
TGTGCCACCAGTGACAGTAGCACAGATACGCAGTATTTT
CATSDSSTDTQYF
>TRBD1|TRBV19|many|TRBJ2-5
TGTGCCAGTAGTCTGGGATCACCTGGGACAGGGGGCGGCGGTGGAAGTTACTTC
CASSLGSPGTGGGGGSYF
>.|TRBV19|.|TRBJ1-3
TGTGCCAGTAGTGCGAGGGGCAGCTACTCTGGAAACACCATATATTTT
CASSARGSYSGNTIYF
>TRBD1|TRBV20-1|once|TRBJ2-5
TGCAGTGCTAGATTAGCGGGACAGGGGCCACTCCAAGAGACCCAGTACTTC
CSARLAGQGPLQETQYF
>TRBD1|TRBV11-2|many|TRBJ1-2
TGTGCCAGCAGCGCATACAGGGGGAGCTATGGCTACACCTTC
CASSAYRGSYGYTF
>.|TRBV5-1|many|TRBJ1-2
TGCGCCAGCAGCTTCAACAGGGATGGCTACACCTTC
CASSFNRDGYTF
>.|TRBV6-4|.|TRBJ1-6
TGTGCCAGCCGGAGCGAGTCCGGATACCTCCACTTT
CASRSESGYLHF
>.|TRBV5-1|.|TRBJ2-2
TGCGCCTCCGCGATGAACACCGGGGAGCTGTTTTTT
CASAMNTGELFF
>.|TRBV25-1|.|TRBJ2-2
TGTGCCAGCAAACCGATGACCCGGGGGCAAGGCGGGGAGCTGTTTTTT
CASKPMTRGQGGELFF
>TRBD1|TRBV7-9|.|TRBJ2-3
TGTGCCAGCAGAACCACAGGGGGCGCAGAGAGAGATACGCAGTATTTT
CASRTTGGAERDTQYF
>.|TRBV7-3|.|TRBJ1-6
TGTGCCAGCAGCCAGGAGGACCCCTCACCCCTCCACTTT
CASSQEDPSPLHF
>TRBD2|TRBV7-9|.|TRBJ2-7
TGTGCCAGCAGCTTAGTGACGGGAGGGCGCGACGAGCAGTACTTC
CASSLVTGGRDEQYF
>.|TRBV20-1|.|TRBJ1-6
TGCAGTGCTAGATTGTTCGGGACATCTACACCCCTCCACTTT
CSARLFGTSTPLHF
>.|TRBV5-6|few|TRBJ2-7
TGTGCCAGCAGCCCGGGAGTTAGGGACTCCCTTAACCCTATGGACGAGCAGTACTTC
CASSPGVRDSLNPMDEQYF
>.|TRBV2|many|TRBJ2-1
TGTGCCAGCAGTGGGGGGACCAGAGGGCGTGAGCAGTTCTTC
CASSGGTRGREQFF